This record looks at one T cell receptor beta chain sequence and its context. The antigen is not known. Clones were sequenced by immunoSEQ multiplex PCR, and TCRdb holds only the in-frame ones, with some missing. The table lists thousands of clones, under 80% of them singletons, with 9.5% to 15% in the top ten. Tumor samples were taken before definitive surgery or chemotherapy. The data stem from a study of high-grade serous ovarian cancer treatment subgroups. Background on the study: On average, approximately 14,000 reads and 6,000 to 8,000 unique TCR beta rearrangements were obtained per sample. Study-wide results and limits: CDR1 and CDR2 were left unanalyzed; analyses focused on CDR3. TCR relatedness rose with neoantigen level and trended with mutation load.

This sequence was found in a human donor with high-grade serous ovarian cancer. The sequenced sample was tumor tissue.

The CDR3 nucleotides are TGCGCCAGCAGTTCTCCGGGACAGGGGGCAGATACGCAGTATTTT. Encoded protein: CASSSPGQGADTQYF. The V and J genes are TRBV10-1 and TRBJ2-3; 11 bases are shared with TRBD1. Germline V CDR1 and CDR2: WNHNN, SYGVQD (reference sequence). This CDR3 has 15 amino acids. With V trimmed by 5 bases and J by 4 bases, 5 bases remained unmatched.